A single sample gave rise to the 23 T cell receptor beta chains below, sequenced in a study of CD8 T cells in ankylosing spondylitis. TCRdb fed the 5' RACE reads into MiXCR, producing one record per CDR3 protein. The profile shows over 75,000 distinct CDR3 sequences, approximately 9% of them singletons. Sequencing was done on a sample of blood, either unsorted or a sorted T cell fraction (not recorded which). The origin of the receptors is a male donor with ankylosing spondylitis or in good health (not recorded which).

This clonotype was counted at least ten times. The chain is built from TRBV20-1 and TRBJ1-4, with D tentatively TRBD1 (5 bases). Trimming cost V 1 base and J 5 bases, with 17 bases left between them. The CDR3 contains 16 residues. CDR1 and CDR2 (germline): DFQATT, SNEGSKA (reference sequence). The chain's CDR3 is CSARGRGVRANEKLFF. CDR3 in DNA: TGCAGTGCTAGAGGGAGGGGCGTGCGGGCGAATGAAAAACTGTTTTTT.

This clonotype has at least ten counts. This chain joins TRBV28 and TRBJ2-2; D is unclear. The CDR3 runs 17 residues. Germline loops: CDR1 MDHEN, CDR2 SYDVKM. The ends were cut back, 1 base at V and 8 bases at J, with 20 bases in the middle. In nucleotides, the CDR3 is TGTGCCAGCAGTTTATTCTCCTACCAACAGAACCCGGGGGAGCTGTTTTTT. This gives the protein CASSLFSYQQNPGELFF.

This clonotype was seen at least ten times. The chain employs TRBV5-1 and TRBJ2-7, with TRBD1 matching 9 bases. V trimming: 0 bases; J trimming: 11 bases; junction bases outside the gene matches: 9. The germline CDR1 and CDR2 sequences are SGHRS and YFSETQ. The CDR3 has 14 amino acids. In DNA, the CDR3 is TGCGCCAGCAGCTTGGCCCCGGGACAGGGATTTGAGTACTTC. Its translation: CASSLAPGQGFEYF.

This clonotype was detected many times. The V and J genes are TRBV5-1 and TRBJ2-5; a weak D match, TRBD1 (6 bases). Germline V gene sequence: CDR1 SGHRS, CDR2 YFSETQ. The CDR3 totals 14 residues. V lost 2 bases to trimming and J lost 1 base, with 9 bases between them. The CDR3, as DNA: TGCGCCAGCAGCTTCGGGACAACCCAAGAGACCCAGTACTTC. Amino acid sequence: CASSFGTTQETQYF.

This clonotype was counted at least ten times. V usage is TRBV10-2 and J usage is TRBJ2-7; 7 nucleotides align to TRBD1. Germline trimming cut 8 bases from V and 9 bases from J; bases unmatched to any gene: 19. In germline, CDR1 is WSHSY, CDR2 SAAADI. The CDR3 consists of 15 residues. CDR3 protein: CASLDPGQRSGGQYF. CDR3 DNA sequence: TGCGCCAGCCTCGACCCGGGACAGCGGTCTGGGGGGCAGTACTTC.

This clonotype came up many times. The V gene is TRBV20-1, the J gene TRBJ1-6; D possibly corresponds to TRBD1 (6 bases). Per germline, CDR1 DFQATT and CDR2 SNEGSKA (reference sequence). Trimming removed 0 bases at V and 6 bases at J, with 12 bases between. CDR3 length: 15 residues. The CDR3 nucleotides are TGCAGTGCTAGAGATGGTAGGGGGTCTAATTCACCCCTCCACTTT. It yields the protein CSARDGRGSNSPLHF.

This clonotype has at least ten counts. This rearrangement joins TRBV6-2 or TRBV6-3 to TRBJ2-2; TRBD1 might be the D (5 bases). V was cut by 6 bases and J by 2 bases, with 16 bases left in between. The CDR3 consists of 16 residues. The germline gives CDR1 MNHEY, CDR2 SVGEGT. The chain's CDR3 is CASSKTASTNTGELFF. The CDR3 nucleotides read TGTGCCAGCAGCAAGACAGCTTCTACAAACACCGGGGAGCTGTTTTTT.

This clonotype was seen at least ten times. The genes are TRBV20-1 and TRBJ2-7, with 11 bases matching TRBD2. Germline V lookup: CDR1 DFQATT, CDR2 SNEGSKA (reference sequence). The CDR3 runs 16 residues. Losses at the gene ends were 5 bases for V and 3 bases for J; bases not matched to a gene: 12. The CDR3 nucleotides are TGCAGTGCTGCCCCCCGGACTAGCGGGTTACTCTACGAGCAGTACTTC. This gives the protein CSAAPRTSGLLYEQYF.

This clonotype has ten or more counts. This sequence joins TRBV5-5 and TRBJ2-3; 9 nucleotides line up with TRBD1. CDR1 is SGHKS and CDR2 is YYEKEE in the germline V gene (reference sequence). The CDR3 has 16 amino acids. With 4 bases clipped from V and 4 bases from J, the junction kept 10 bases outside the gene matches. The CDR3: CASSNGQGLGADTQYF. In DNA form, the CDR3 reads TGTGCCAGCAGCAACGGACAGGGGTTAGGCGCAGATACGCAGTATTTT.

This clonotype was counted at least ten times. V is TRBV5-1 and J is TRBJ2-3; D possibly corresponds to TRBD1 (7 bases). V was shortened by 1 base and J by 3 bases, with 12 bases between the two germline ends. CDR1 and CDR2 from the germline V gene are SGHRS and YFSETQ. The CDR3 runs 15 residues. CDR3 region: CASSLQQGRTDTQYF. DNA for the CDR3: TGCGCCAGCAGCTTGCAACAGGGGAGGACAGATACGCAGTATTTT.

This clonotype was found many times. This chain joins TRBV12-3 or TRBV12-4 and TRBJ2-3; 8 bases line up with TRBD2. The length of the CDR3 is 13 residues. The trim removed 6 bases at V and 6 bases at J, leaving 5 bases unmatched. CDR3 DNA: TGTGCCAGCAGACCAGGCGGGGGGGATACGCAGTATTTT. It translates to CASRPGGGDTQYF.

This chain joins TRBV7-6 and TRBJ2-3; 11 nucleotides line up with TRBD2. The CDR3 is made up of 16 amino acids. The junction had 4 bases not matched to a gene; V was cut back by 5 bases and J by 0 bases. Germline V gene sequence: CDR1 SGHVS, CDR2 FNYEAQ. The CDR3 is CASSAIAGGSTDTQYF. CDR3 nucleotides: TGTGCCAGCAGCGCCATAGCGGGGGGGAGCACAGATACGCAGTATTTT.

This clonotype showed up just a few times. This sequence joins TRBV7-9 and TRBJ2-3; D is uncertain. Trimming pared 4 bases from V and 8 bases from J, leaving 4 bases between. This CDR3 has 10 residues. Germline V lookup: CDR1 SEHNR, CDR2 FQNEAQ (reference sequence). CDR3 in amino acids: CASSSVTQYF. For the CDR3, the DNA is TGTGCCAGCAGCTCTGTTACGCAGTATTTT.

This clonotype was counted many times. V gene TRBV5-1 combines with J gene TRBJ2-1; D remains ambiguous. The germline V and J ends were trimmed by 0 bases and 8 bases, with 15 bases remaining between them. Looked up from germline, CDR1 is SGHRS and CDR2 is YFSETQ. This CDR3 spans 15 amino acids. Here the CDR3 DNA reads TGCGCCAGCAGCTTGGCCTCGCGCCCCCGTCATGAGCAGTTCTTC. This sequence encodes CASSLASRPRHEQFF.

This clonotype was recorded at least ten times. This chain uses TRBV7-8 with TRBJ2-3; the match to TRBD2 covers 11 bases. Trimming cost V 3 bases and J 2 bases; bases outside gene matches: 4. This CDR3 contains 16 residues. The germline V gene has CDR1 SGHVS and CDR2 FQNEAQ. Here the CDR3 reads CASSFRLAGLTDTQYF. The CDR3 DNA reads TGTGCCAGCAGCTTTCGACTAGCGGGGCTCACAGATACGCAGTATTTT.

As concerns this clonotype: This may stem from a read error, because a much larger clone lies one nucleotide away. The chain links TRBV19 to TRBJ2-1; no definite D call. In germline, CDR1 is LNHDA, CDR2 SQIVND (reference sequence). The CDR3 consists of 15 residues. In DNA form, the CDR3 reads TGTGCCAGTAGTATCGCAGTGCTCTCCTACAATGAGCAGCTCTTC. Residues: CASSIAVLSYNEQLF.

This clonotype was observed many times. J is TRBJ2-1 and V is TRBV28, with a tentative D call TRBD1 (6 bases). V gave up 2 bases and J gave up 4 bases, with 12 bases separating them. In germline, CDR1 is MDHEN, CDR2 SYDVKM. The CDR3 runs to 15 residues. CDR3 sequence (DNA): TGTGCCAGCAGTTTAAGGGGGAGCCGATACAATGAGCAGTTCTTC. This gives the protein CASSLRGSRYNEQFF. The complete variable domain, with remaining parts taken from reference TRBV28 and TRBJ2-1, reads DVKVTQSSRYLVKRTGEKVFLECVQDMDHENMFWYRQDPGLGLRLIYFSYDVKMKEKGDIPEGYSVSREKKERFSLILESASTNQTSMYLCASSLRGSRYNEQFFGPGTRLTVL.

This clonotype was recorded at least ten times. The rearrangement links TRBV6-1 to TRBJ2-7; 9 positions match TRBD2. The CDR3 consists of 14 residues. V was pared by 10 bases and J by 2 bases, with 9 bases of the junction left unmatched. In germline, CDR1 is MNHNS, CDR2 SASEGT. The CDR3 nucleotides read TGTGCCACCCGGAGTAGCGGGGGCCCCTACGAGCAGTACTTC. Its protein is CATRSSGGPYEQYF.

This clonotype was observed at least ten times. The CDR3 region has the DNA TGCAGTGCTAGTGATCGGGGGGGGCACTACAATGAGCAGTTCTTC. Amino acid sequence: CSASDRGGHYNEQFF. This rearrangement joins TRBV20-1 to TRBJ2-1; 8 nucleotides align to TRBD2. The J segment lost 3 bases and the V segment lost 3 bases, leaving 7 bases of the junction unmatched. In germline, CDR1 is DFQATT, CDR2 SNEGSKA (reference sequence). This CDR3 has 15 amino acids.

In its sample, this clonotype was seen many times. The genes are TRBV29-1 and TRBJ2-2; D is possibly TRBD2 (7 bases). The CDR3 contains 15 residues. Trimming shortened V by 5 bases and J by 1 base, and 14 bases separated the two germline ends. Germline-derived CDR1 and CDR2 are SQVTM and ANQGSEA. Here the CDR3 DNA reads TGCAGCGTTTATAGGGGGGGGCGGAACACCGGGGAGCTGTTTTTT. This translates into CSVYRGGRNTGELFF.

The chain joins TRBV7-2 to TRBJ2-3; a weak D match, TRBD2 (6 bases). Trimming took 10 bases from V and 10 from J, leaving 24 bases between them. The CDR3 length is 14 residues. Germline CDR1 and CDR2: SGHTA and FQGNSA. CDR3 region: CATKLLLAGEAQYF. The CDR3 coding sequence is TGTGCCACAAAATTACTTCTGGCCGGGGAGGCGCAGTATTTT.

This clonotype was picked up a small number of times. The gene calls are TRBV5-1 and TRBJ2-5; 7 bases fit TRBD2. Trimming took 4 bases from V and 3 from J; bases not matched to a gene: 3. The CDR3 covers 13 residues. Germline V gives CDR1 SGHRS, CDR2 YFSETQ. The CDR3 nucleotides read TGCGCCAGCAGCCAAGGACTAGAAGAGACCCAGTACTTC. This codes for CASSQGLEETQYF.

In this sample, this clonotype turned up many times. The chain employs TRBV20-1 and TRBJ2-7; the match to TRBD2 covers 10 bases. CDR3 length equals 15 residues. Looked up from germline, CDR1 is DFQATT and CDR2 is SNEGSKA (reference sequence). Trimming took 5 bases from V and 4 from J; bases not matched to a gene: 11. DNA of the CDR3: TGCAGTGCTTCATCCCCTAGCGGGGGAGGTTACGAGCAGTACTTC. It is translated as CSASSPSGGGYEQYF.